The 5 T cell receptor beta chains below were found in one sample sequenced in a study of T cell responses to AZD1222 COVID-19 vaccine. The data were produced by immunoSEQ multiplex PCR, yet TCRdb's version contains in-frame clones alone and is incomplete. This table has more than 95,000 clones, roughly 84% appearing once. The sequenced sample was peripheral blood, obtained on day 0 of AZD1222 vaccination. These receptors came from an adult in good health.

The chain couples TRBV11-1 to TRBJ1-1; no reliable D call. There are 15 residues in the CDR3. From germline, CDR1 is SGHAT and CDR2 FQDESV (reference sequence). V was shortened by 2 bases and J by 5 bases, with 15 bases between the two germline ends. The CDR3 sequence: CASSLPPPPGTEAFF. The CDR3 DNA sequence: TGTGCCAGCAGCTTACCACCCCCGCCGGGGACTGAAGCTTTCTTT.

The J gene is TRBJ1-5, the V gene TRBV28, with D uncertain. CDR3 size: 15 residues. V lost 2 bases and J lost 5, with 13 bases in between. The germline gives CDR1 MDHEN, CDR2 SYDVKM. CDR3 nucleotide sequence: TGTGCCAGCAGTTTACGGTCAGGTGGATATCAGCCCCAGCATTTT. As protein: CASSLRSGGYQPQHF. The entire variable domain, with the rest obtained from reference TRBV28 and TRBJ1-5, is as follows: DVKVTQSSRYLVKRTGEKVFLECVQDMDHENMFWYRQDPGLGLRLIYFSYDVKMKEKGDIPEGYSVSREKKERFSLILESASTNQTSMYLCASSLRSGGYQPQHFGDGTRLSIL.

The V gene is TRBV5-5, the J gene TRBJ2-2; D possibly corresponds to TRBD2 (6 bases). Germline assignment: CDR1 SGHKS and CDR2 YYEKEE (reference sequence). The CDR3 extends over 15 amino acids. V was pared by 7 bases and J by 0 bases, with 13 bases between. The CDR3 sequence: CASASGVTNTGELFF. The CDR3 region has the DNA TGTGCCAGCGCCTCGGGGGTCACGAACACCGGGGAGCTGTTTTTT. Full variable domain (remainder filled in from reference TRBV5-5 and TRBJ2-2): DAGVTQSPTHLIKTRGQQVTLRCSPISGHKSVSWYQQVLGQGPQFIFQYYEKEERGRGNFPDRFSARQFPNYSSELNVNALLLGDSALYLCASASGVTNTGELFFGEGSRLTVL.

This chain uses TRBV24-1 with TRBJ2-7; D possibly corresponds to TRBD1 (5 bases). V was cut by 4 bases and J by 4 bases, with 25 bases left in between. The CDR3 covers 18 residues. Per germline, CDR1 KGHDR and CDR2 SFDVKD. The CDR3 region is CATSDRHTIRGQGYEQYF. CDR3 nucleotide sequence: TGTGCCACCAGTGACCGGCATACGATTAGGGGCCAAGGATACGAGCAGTACTTC.

This clone was recorded a few times. The chain links TRBV2 to TRBJ2-3; D ambiguous. The CDR3 spans 11 residues. Per germline, CDR1 SNHLY and CDR2 FYNNEI. Trimming removed 6 bases at V and 2 bases at J, with 3 bases between. CDR3 bases: TGTGCCAGCAGGAACACAGATACGCAGTATTTT. Protein: CASRNTDTQYF.